Following are 20 T cell receptor beta chains from one sample sequenced in a study of cytomegalovirus exposure and HLA in healthy donors. 60 Vbeta and 13 Jbeta primers were used in PCR. Sequencing was performed with immunoSEQ multiplex PCR; in TCRdb, only in-frame clones are kept and a portion is missing. The sample has 150,000 to 200,000 clones; about three quarters are singletons. Sequencing was carried out using PBMCs. The receptor source for this set is a woman between 25 and 40 years old in good health and CMV-seronegative.

This clone turned up a few times. The chain combines TRBV14 with TRBJ1-1; D not certain. The CDR3 contains 13 residues. CDR1 and CDR2 (germline): SGHDN, FVKESK. V lost 3 bases to trimming and J lost 2 bases, with 7 bases between them. Here the CDR3 reads CASSHAINTEAFF. CDR3 bases: TGTGCCAGCAGCCATGCGATTAACACTGAAGCTTTCTTT.

The rearrangement joins TRBV9 to TRBJ1-2; D gene unclear. Germline values: CDR1 SGDLS, CDR2 YYNGEE. The CDR3 extends over 15 amino acids. Trimming pared 0 bases from V and 8 bases from J, leaving 17 bases between. The CDR3 coding sequence is TGTGCCAGCAGCGTAGATAACCTGGTAATCGGGGGCTACACCTTC. Protein: CASSVDNLVIGGYTF.

The genes are TRBV7-8 and TRBJ1-1; a weak D match, TRBD1 (5 bases). This CDR3 contains 16 residues. V lost 2 bases to trimming and J lost 1 base, with 14 bases between them. CDR1 and CDR2 (germline): SGHVS, FQNEAQ. The CDR3 loop reads CASSLRQGGANTEAFF. The CDR3 DNA is TGTGCCAGCAGCTTAAGGCAGGGTGGGGCGAACACTGAAGCTTTCTTT.

This clone was detected only a few times. The chain has TRBV9 and TRBJ2-3; 10 bases are a match to TRBD2. The J segment lost 1 base and the V segment lost 0 bases, leaving 5 bases of the junction unmatched. CDR1 and CDR2 from the germline V gene are SGDLS and YYNGEE. This CDR3 has 17 residues. In DNA form, the CDR3 reads TGTGCCAGCAGCGTAGTTCCCCTAGCGGGGGGCACAGATACGCAGTATTTT. Its protein product is CASSVVPLAGGTDTQYF.

The rearrangement joins TRBV5-1 to TRBJ1-1, with D perhaps matching TRBD1 (5 bases). The length of the CDR3 is 13 residues. Germline V gene sequence: CDR1 SGHRS, CDR2 YFSETQ. V lost 7 bases and J 0 bases, leaving 10 bases between the germline ends. This chain's CDR3 is CASAGPMNTEAFF. The CDR3 DNA follows: TGCGCCAGCGCGGGACCTATGAACACTGAAGCTTTCTTT.

J is TRBJ2-7 and V is TRBV5-1; weak D call: TRBD2 (6 bases). Trimming stripped 0 bases from V and 4 bases from J, with 11 bases between. The CDR3 contains 14 residues. CDR1 SGHRS and CDR2 YFSETQ come from the germline V gene. This CDR3 is CASSLEAGGYEQYF. The CDR3 region has the DNA TGCGCCAGCAGCTTGGAGGCCGGGGGATACGAGCAGTACTTC.

This chain links TRBV6-5 with TRBJ2-7; maybe TRBD2 (7 bases). Trimming pared 8 bases from V and 7 bases from J, leaving 12 bases between. Germline CDR1 is MNHEY and CDR2 is SVGAGI. The CDR3 runs 11 residues. The CDR3 sequence: CASSRGGEQYF. The CDR3 DNA follows: TGTGCCAGCTCTAGGGGGGGAGAGCAGTACTTC.

The gene calls are TRBV2 and TRBJ2-7, with D uncertain. Trimming stripped 4 bases from V and 3 bases from J, with 7 bases between. CDR3 length: 12 amino acids. The germline gives CDR1 SNHLY, CDR2 FYNNEI. The CDR3 DNA reads as TGTGCCAGCAGTGGGCAGGACTACGAGCAGTACTTC. Residues: CASSGQDYEQYF.

The chain uses TRBV9 and TRBJ1-2; perhaps TRBD1 as D (6 bases). This CDR3 is 16 amino acids long. V lost 0 bases, J lost 3 bases, and 15 bases lay in between. Germline-derived CDR1 and CDR2 are SGDLS and YYNGEE. CDR3 in DNA: TGTGCCAGCAGCGTAGTCGGGCAGGGGAGGGACTATGGCTACACCTTC. Protein sequence: CASSVVGQGRDYGYTF. The complete variable domain, with remaining parts taken from reference TRBV9 and TRBJ1-2, reads DSGVTQTPKHLITATGQRVTLRCSPRSGDLSVYWYQQSLDQGLQFLIQYYNGEERAKGNILERFSAQQFPDLHSELNLSSLELGDSALYFCASSVVGQGRDYGYTFGSGTRLTVV.

V usage is TRBV15 and J usage is TRBJ2-7; D ambiguous. This CDR3 is built from 14 residues. The ends were cut back, 0 bases at V and 2 bases at J, with 8 bases in the middle. CDR1 is LNHNV and CDR2 is YYDKDF in the germline V gene (reference sequence). The CDR3 protein is CATSRDRQTYEQYF. The CDR3 DNA follows: TGTGCCACCAGCAGAGATCGTCAGACCTACGAGCAGTACTTC.

The chain is built from TRBV10-2 and TRBJ2-1; TRBD2 might be the D (6 bases). The CDR3 consists of 13 residues. Germline V gene data show CDR1 as WSHSY and CDR2 as SAAADI. V was trimmed by 6 bases and J by 5 bases, leaving 11 bases between them. The CDR3 region has the DNA TGCGCCAGCAGGACGGGACTCCACAATGAGCAGTTCTTC. Its translation is CASRTGLHNEQFF.

The chain uses TRBV5-1 and TRBJ2-5; a weak D match, TRBD2 (7 bases). CDR3 length equals 13 residues. V lost 4 bases to trimming and J lost 5 bases, with 12 bases between them. From germline, CDR1 is SGHRS and CDR2 YFSETQ. CDR3 nucleotide sequence: TGCGCCAGCAGCGGGGGGGCCCGGGAGACCCAGTACTTC. Translated, it gives CASSGGARETQYF. Drawing the rest from reference TRBV5-1 and TRBJ2-5, the complete variable domain is KAGVTQTPRYLIKTRGQQVTLSCSPISGHRSVSWYQQTPGQGLQFLFEYFSETQRNKGNFPGRFSGRQFSNSRSEMNVSTLELGDSALYLCASSGGARETQYFGPGTRLLVL.

The J gene is TRBJ2-7, the V gene TRBV6-1; maybe TRBD2 (5 bases). Trimming stripped 8 bases from V and 3 bases from J, with 14 bases between. Per germline, CDR1 MNHNS and CDR2 SASEGT. The CDR3 loop spans 13 amino acids. The CDR3 DNA is TGTGCCAGCGGGAGTTTGATTAACTACGAGCAGTACTTC. This gives the protein CASGSLINYEQYF.

V is TRBV27 and J is TRBJ2-5; TRBD1 matches 7 bases. V dropped 3 bases and J dropped 4; count of bases not matched to a gene: 2. From germline, CDR1 is MNHEY and CDR2 SMNVEV (reference sequence). CDR3 length: 13 residues. CDR3 nucleotide sequence: TGTGCCAGCAGTTTTCGACAGGGAGAGACCCAGTACTTC. It translates to CASSFRQGETQYF.

The V gene is TRBV9, the J gene TRBJ2-1, with D uncertain. Germline-derived CDR1 and CDR2 are SGDLS and YYNGEE. This CDR3 is 14 amino acids long. The V end lost 0 bases, the J end lost 6 bases, and 10 bases lay between the germline ends. The CDR3 coding sequence is TGTGCCAGCAGCGTAGGAGGATTATCCAATGAGCAGTTCTTC. Translation gives CASSVGGLSNEQFF.

This clone came up once. J is TRBJ1-1 and V is TRBV7-2; 7 nucleotides align to TRBD1. V shed 7 bases, J shed 3 bases, and the junction held 8 bases outside the gene matches. CDR3 length: 14 amino acids. Germline CDR1 and CDR2: SGHTA and FQGNSA. The CDR3: CASTRGQDYTEAFF. As DNA, the CDR3 is TGTGCCAGCACCCGAGGACAGGATTACACTGAAGCTTTCTTT.

With respect to this clone: The DNA is left out, because the CDR3 cannot be placed on it with certainty; the CDR3 is given as TCRdb lists it. The rearrangement joins TRBV5-4 to TRBJ2-7; the table gives TRBD1 as D, unverified against the DNA. The CDR3 numbers 12 amino acids, ends counted. Germline values: CDR1 SGHNT, CDR2 YYREEE (reference sequence). CDR3: CASSFGTGALYF.

This chain links TRBV30 with TRBJ1-6, with no clear D. Trimming stripped 6 bases from V and 7 bases from J, with 16 bases between. Germline V gene sequence: CDR1 GTSNPN, CDR2 SVGIG (reference sequence). The length of the CDR3 is 14 residues. The CDR3 coding sequence is TGTGCCTGCCCTCCGGGAGGAGGGAATTCACCCCTCCACTTT. It yields the protein CACPPGGGNSPLHF.

The chain joins TRBV6-4 to TRBJ2-5, with D possibly TRBD1 on 5 matching bases. Per the germline V gene, CDR1 is MRHNA and CDR2 is SNTAGT. V was pared by 6 bases and J by 5 bases, with 19 bases between. The CDR3 has 15 amino acids. The CDR3 sequence: CASSPEVQGSETQYF. The CDR3 bases are TGTGCCAGCAGCCCCGAAGTTCAGGGTAGTGAGACCCAGTACTTC.

The chain is built from TRBV6-6 and TRBJ2-7; TRBD1 matches at 7 bases. With V trimmed by 8 bases and J by 3 bases, 1 base remained unmatched. This CDR3 has 11 residues. CDR1 is MNHNY and CDR2 is SVGAGI in the germline V gene (reference sequence). CDR3 DNA sequence: TGTGCCAGCGGGGACAGCTACGAGCAGTACTTC. This codes for CASGDSYEQYF.